This T cell receptor (beta chain) is drawn from a study of T-cell memory formation after mild COVID-19. Study-wide results and caveats: Whether day 37 second-wave clones are SARS-CoV-2-specific was not confirmed.

CDR1 and CDR2 (germline): MNHEY, SVGAGI. Trimming took off 2 bases at V and 4 bases at J, with 7 bases between the two ends. The length of the CDR3 is 13 residues. About this clonotype: Its target is unknown.

Each CDR3 protein gets one entry after TCRdb re-called the 5' RACE reads with MiXCR. Seen here are 340,000 or so distinct CDR3 sequences, roughly 13% observed once, and the top ten hold roughly a fifth. This sequence joins TRBV6-5 and TRBJ2-3, with D tentatively TRBD1 (6 bases). This sequence originates from a man between 18 and 29 years old who had mild COVID-19 (a few samples of this study predate the infection). Cell type and time point are not known. Sequencing was done on a sample of PBMCs or a T cell subset sorted from them (not recorded which). The CDR3 sequence is CASSYGGADTQYF. Written as DNA, the CDR3 is TGTGCCAGCAGTTACGGGGGCGCAGATACGCAGTATTTT.